This T cell receptor beta chain was obtained from a study of T cells after yellow fever vaccination. General observations from the study: Highly abundant clonotypes carried over from the bulk population could end up in FACS-sorted repertoires as contaminants. Peaking faster, on day 5 versus 15, the secondary response was nonetheless weaker.

With respect to this clonotype: The antigen is undetermined.

It was through 5'RACE template switching that TCR cDNA was made, with a universal primer site and UMIs added. Each CDR3 protein is one row after TCRdb ran MiXCR on the 5' RACE reads. The repertoire includes approximately 330,000 distinct CDR3 sequences, roughly 4.3% of them detected once, and approximately 23% sits in the top ten. This receptor was taken from a man between 18 and 29 years old who received the YFV17D yellow fever vaccine. The specimen was PBMCs, collected 5 days after the yellow fever booster vaccination.

The CDR3 loop is CSASSREETQYF. The CDR3 coding sequence is TGCAGTGCTAGTTCGCGGGAAGAGACCCAGTACTTC. The rearrangement links TRBV20-1 to TRBJ2-5, with a weak D call TRBD2 (5 bases). This CDR3 comprises 12 residues. Germline values: CDR1 DFQATT, CDR2 SNEGSKA (reference sequence). The germline V and J ends were trimmed by 3 bases and 3 bases, with 8 bases remaining between them.